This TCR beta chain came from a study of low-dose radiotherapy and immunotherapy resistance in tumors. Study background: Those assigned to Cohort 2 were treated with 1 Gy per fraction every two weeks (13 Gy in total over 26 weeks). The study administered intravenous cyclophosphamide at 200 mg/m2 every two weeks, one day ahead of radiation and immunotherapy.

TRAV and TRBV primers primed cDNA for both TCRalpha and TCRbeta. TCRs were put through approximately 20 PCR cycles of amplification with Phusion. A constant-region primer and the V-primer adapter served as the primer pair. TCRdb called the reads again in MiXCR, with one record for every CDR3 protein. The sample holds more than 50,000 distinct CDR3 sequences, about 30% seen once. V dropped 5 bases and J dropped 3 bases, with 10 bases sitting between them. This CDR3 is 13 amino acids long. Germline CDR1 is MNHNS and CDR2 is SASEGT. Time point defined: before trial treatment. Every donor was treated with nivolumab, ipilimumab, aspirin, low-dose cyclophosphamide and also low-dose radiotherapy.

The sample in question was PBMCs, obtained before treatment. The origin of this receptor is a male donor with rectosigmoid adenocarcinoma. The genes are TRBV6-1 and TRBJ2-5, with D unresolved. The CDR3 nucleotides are TGTGCCAGCAGTCCCTGGACGGAAGAGACCCAGTACTTC. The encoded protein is CASSPWTEETQYF.